The T cell receptor beta chain under discussion was sequenced for a study of CD8 T cells in Susac syndrome. Overall study findings and caveats: In its TCR sequencing and HLA analysis, the study acknowledged that the number of individuals was relatively small.

The multiple sclerosis control group comprised treatment-naive patients with stable or active relapsing-remitting disease. TEMRA cells were FACS-enriched, with CD8+ and CD4+ T cells isolated negatively. Germline CDR1 is MDHEN and CDR2 is SYDVKM. The CDR3 has 16 residues. With 4 bases removed from V and 7 bases from J, the gap between germline ends came to 20 bases. Of note for this clonotype: Its antigen is currently unknown.

RNA, at roughly 0.45 to 1 ug, was reverse transcribed with random hexamers. The amplification used immunoSEQ multiplex PCR on TCR beta CDR3; it spanned 54 Vbeta and 13 Jbeta. Each CDR3 protein is one row after TCRdb ran MiXCR on the immunoSEQ multiplex PCR reads. The sample consists of roughly 180,000 distinct CDR3 sequences, approximately 93% of them appearing once. The sequenced sample was CD4+ T cells from PBMCs. The chain uses TRBV28 and TRBJ2-1; D gene uncertain. The receptor was isolated from a human donor with multiple sclerosis. DNA for the CDR3: TGTGCCAGCAGTTCCGCTGCAGACTTGTTCGGAAATGAGCAGTTCTTC. It translates to CASSSAADLFGNEQFF.